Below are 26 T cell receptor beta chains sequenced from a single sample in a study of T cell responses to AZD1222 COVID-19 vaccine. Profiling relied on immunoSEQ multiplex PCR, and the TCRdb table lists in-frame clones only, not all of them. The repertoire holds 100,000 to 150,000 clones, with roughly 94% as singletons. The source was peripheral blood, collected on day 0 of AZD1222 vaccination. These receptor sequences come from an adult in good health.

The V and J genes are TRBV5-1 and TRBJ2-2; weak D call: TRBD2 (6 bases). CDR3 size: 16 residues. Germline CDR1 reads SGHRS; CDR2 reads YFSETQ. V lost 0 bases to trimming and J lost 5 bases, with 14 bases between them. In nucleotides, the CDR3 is TGCGCCAGCAGCTTGGCCACGGGAGTGGAAACCGGGGAGCTGTTTTTT. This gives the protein CASSLATGVETGELFF.

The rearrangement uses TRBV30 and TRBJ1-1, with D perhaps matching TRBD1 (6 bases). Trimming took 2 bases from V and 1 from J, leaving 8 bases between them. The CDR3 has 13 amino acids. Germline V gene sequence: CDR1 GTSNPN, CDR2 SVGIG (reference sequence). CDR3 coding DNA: TGTGCCTGGAGTACACAGGGGAACACTGAAGCTTTCTTT. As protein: CAWSTQGNTEAFF. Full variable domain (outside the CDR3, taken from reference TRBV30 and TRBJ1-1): SQTIHQWPATLVQPVGSPLSLECTVEGTSNPNLYWYRQAAGRGLQLLFYSVGIGQISSEVPQNLSASRPQDRQFILSSKKLLLSDSGFYLCAWSTQGNTEAFFGQGTRLTVV.

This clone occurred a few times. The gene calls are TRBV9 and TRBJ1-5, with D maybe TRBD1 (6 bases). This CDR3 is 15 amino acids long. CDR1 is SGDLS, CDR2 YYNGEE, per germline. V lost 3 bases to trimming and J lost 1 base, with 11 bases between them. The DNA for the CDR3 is TGTGCCAGCAGCGGAGGGGGGGGCAGCAATCAGCCCCAGCATTTT. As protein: CASSGGGGSNQPQHF.

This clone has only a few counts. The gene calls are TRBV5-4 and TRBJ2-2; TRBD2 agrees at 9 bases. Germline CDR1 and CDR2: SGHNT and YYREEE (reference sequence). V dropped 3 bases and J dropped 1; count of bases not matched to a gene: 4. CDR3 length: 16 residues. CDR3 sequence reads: CASSSLAGQNTGELFF. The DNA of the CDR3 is TGTGCCAGCAGCTCTCTAGCGGGACAGAACACCGGGGAGCTGTTTTTT.

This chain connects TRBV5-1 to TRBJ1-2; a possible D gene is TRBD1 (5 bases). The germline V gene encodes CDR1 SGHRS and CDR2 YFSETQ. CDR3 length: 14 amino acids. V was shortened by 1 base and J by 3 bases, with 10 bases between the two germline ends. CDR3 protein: CASSLWGVDYGYTF. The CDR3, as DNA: TGCGCCAGCAGCTTGTGGGGGGTTGACTATGGCTACACCTTC.

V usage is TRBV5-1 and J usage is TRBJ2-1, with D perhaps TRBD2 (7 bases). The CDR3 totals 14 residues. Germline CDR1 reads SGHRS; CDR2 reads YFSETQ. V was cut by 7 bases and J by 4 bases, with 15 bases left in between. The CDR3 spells CASSGGGEYNEQFF. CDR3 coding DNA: TGCGCCAGCTCGGGGGGCGGAGAATACAATGAGCAGTTCTTC.

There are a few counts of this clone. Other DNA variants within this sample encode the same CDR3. CDR3 in amino acids: CASSREGTEAFF. The CDR3, as DNA: TGTGCCAGCAGCCGGGAGGGCACTGAAGCTTTCTTT. The V and J genes are TRBV6-5 and TRBJ1-1; D unclear. V dropped 6 bases and J dropped 4 bases, with 9 bases sitting between them. The CDR3 is made up of 12 amino acids. Germline loops: CDR1 MNHEY, CDR2 SVGAGI.

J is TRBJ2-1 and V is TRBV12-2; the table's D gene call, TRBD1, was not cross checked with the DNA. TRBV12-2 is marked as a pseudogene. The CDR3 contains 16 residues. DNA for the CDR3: TGTGCAAGTCGGGTAGGGGGACCCATCTCAGACAATGAGCAGTTCTTC. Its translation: CASRVGGPISDNEQFF.

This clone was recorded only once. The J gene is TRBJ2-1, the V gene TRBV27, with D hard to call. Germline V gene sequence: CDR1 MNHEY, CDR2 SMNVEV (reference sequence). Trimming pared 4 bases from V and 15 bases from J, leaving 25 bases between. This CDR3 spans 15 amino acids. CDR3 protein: CASSSRPTVGAGWFF. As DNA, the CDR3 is TGTGCCAGCAGTTCTAGACCCACCGTAGGCGCCGGTTGGTTCTTC.

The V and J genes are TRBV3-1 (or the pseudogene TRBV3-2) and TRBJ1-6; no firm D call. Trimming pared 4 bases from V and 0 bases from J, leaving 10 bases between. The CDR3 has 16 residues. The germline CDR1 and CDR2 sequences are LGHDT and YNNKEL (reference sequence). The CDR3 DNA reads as TGTGCCAGCAGCCTAGTACCTAGCTCCTATAATTCACCCCTCCACTTT. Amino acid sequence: CASSLVPSSYNSPLHF.

The CDR3 DNA reads TGTGCCACCTACCCAGGGTCCCCTGGAAACACCATATATTTT. Translation gives CATYPGSPGNTIYF. The genes are TRBV6-5 and TRBJ1-3; weak D call: TRBD1 (5 bases). CDR1 and CDR2 from the germline V gene are MNHEY and SVGAGI. Between the trimmed V and J ends, which lost 10 bases and 2 bases, there was a span of 15 bases. The CDR3 runs 14 residues.

CDR3 sequence: CASRSRRTGLTVNYGYTF. Written as DNA, the CDR3 is TGTGCCAGCAGGAGCCGGAGAACGGGACTCACAGTGAACTATGGCTACACCTTC. The V and J genes are TRBV28 and TRBJ1-2; TRBD1 is a possible D gene (5 bases). Germline CDR1 MDHEN, CDR2 SYDVKM. This CDR3 is built from 18 residues. The V end lost 6 bases, the J end lost 2 bases, and 25 bases lay between the germline ends.

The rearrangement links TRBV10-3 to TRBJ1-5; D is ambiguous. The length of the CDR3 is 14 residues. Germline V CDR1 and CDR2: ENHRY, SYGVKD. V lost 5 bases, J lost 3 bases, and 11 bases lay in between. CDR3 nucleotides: TGTGCCATCAGTCTTTCCAACAACAATCAGCCCCAGCATTTT. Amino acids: CAISLSNNNQPQHF.

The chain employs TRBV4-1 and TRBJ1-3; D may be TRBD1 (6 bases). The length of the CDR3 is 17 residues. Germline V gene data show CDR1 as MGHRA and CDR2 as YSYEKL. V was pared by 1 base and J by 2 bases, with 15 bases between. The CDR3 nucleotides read TGCGCCAGCAGCCAAGGGGGGGCCAGGGGCCCTGGAAACACCATATATTTT. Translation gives CASSQGGARGPGNTIYF.

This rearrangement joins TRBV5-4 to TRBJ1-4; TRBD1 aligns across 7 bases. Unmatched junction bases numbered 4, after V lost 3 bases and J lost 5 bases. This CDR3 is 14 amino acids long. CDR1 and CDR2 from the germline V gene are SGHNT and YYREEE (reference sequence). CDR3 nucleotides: TGTGCCAGCAGCTCGGGACAGAGAAATGAAAAACTGTTTTTT. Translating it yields CASSSGQRNEKLFF.

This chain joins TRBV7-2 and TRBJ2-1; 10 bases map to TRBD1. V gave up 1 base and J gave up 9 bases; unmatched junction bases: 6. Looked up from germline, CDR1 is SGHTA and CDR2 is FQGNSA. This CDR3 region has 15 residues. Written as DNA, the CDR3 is TGTGCCAGCAGCTTAGTGGGACAGGGGCGAAGTGAGCAGTTCTTC. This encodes CASSLVGQGRSEQFF.

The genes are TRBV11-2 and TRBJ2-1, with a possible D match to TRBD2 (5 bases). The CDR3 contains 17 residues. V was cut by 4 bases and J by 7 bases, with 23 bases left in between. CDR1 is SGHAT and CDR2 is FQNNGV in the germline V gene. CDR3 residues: CASSSASFRDALNEQFF. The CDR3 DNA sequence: TGTGCCAGCAGCTCAGCCTCCTTCCGGGATGCGCTAAATGAGCAGTTCTTC.

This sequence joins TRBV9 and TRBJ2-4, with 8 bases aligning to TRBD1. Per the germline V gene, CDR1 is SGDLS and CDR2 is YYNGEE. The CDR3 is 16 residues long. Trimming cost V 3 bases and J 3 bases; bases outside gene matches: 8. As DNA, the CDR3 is TGTGCCAGCAGCGCCACAGGGGGTGTTGGCAAAAACATTCAGTACTTC. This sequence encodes CASSATGGVGKNIQYF.

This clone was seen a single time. The CDR3 protein is CASSPRATRDTEAFF. CDR3 DNA: TGCGCCAGCAGCCCTCGGGCCACCCGGGACACTGAAGCTTTCTTT. The chain is built from TRBV5-1 and TRBJ1-1; D is uncertain. The V end lost 4 bases, the J end lost 3 bases, and 16 bases lay between the germline ends. Germline V CDR1 and CDR2: SGHRS, YFSETQ. CDR3 length: 15 amino acids.

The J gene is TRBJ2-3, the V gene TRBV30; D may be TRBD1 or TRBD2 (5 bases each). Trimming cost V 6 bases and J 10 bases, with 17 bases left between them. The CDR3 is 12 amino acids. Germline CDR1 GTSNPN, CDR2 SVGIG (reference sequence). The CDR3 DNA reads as TGTGCCTGCACCGCCGGTGGGGGTGCGCAGTATTTT. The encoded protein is CACTAGGGAQYF. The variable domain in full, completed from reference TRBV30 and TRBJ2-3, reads SQTIHQWPATLVQPVGSPLSLECTVEGTSNPNLYWYRQAAGRGLQLLFYSVGIGQISSEVPQNLSASRPQDRQFILSSKKLLLSDSGFYLCACTAGGGAQYFGPGTRLTVL.

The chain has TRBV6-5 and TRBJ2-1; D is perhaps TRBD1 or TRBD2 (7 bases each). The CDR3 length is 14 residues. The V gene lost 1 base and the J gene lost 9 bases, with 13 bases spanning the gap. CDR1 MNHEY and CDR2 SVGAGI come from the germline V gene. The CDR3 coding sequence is TGTGCCAGCAGTTACTGGCAGGGGGAGGGTGAGCAGTTCTTC. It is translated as CASSYWQGEGEQFF.

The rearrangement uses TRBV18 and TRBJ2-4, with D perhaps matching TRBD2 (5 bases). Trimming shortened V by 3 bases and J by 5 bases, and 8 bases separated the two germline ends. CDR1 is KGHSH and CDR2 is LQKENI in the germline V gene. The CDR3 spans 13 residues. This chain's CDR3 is CASSPVGENIQYF. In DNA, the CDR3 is TGTGCCAGCTCACCCGTCGGGGAAAACATTCAGTACTTC.

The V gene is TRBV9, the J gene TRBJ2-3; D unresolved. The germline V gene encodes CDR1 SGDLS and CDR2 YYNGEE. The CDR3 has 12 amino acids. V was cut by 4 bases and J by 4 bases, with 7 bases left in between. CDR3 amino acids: CASSPFSDTQYF. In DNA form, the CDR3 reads TGTGCCAGCAGCCCCTTCTCAGATACGCAGTATTTT.

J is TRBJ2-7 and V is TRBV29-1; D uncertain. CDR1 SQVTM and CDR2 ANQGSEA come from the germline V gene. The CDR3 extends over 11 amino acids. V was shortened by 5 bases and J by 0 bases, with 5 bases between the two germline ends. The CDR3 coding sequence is TGCAGCGTTACAGTCTCCTACGAGCAGTACTTC. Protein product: CSVTVSYEQYF.

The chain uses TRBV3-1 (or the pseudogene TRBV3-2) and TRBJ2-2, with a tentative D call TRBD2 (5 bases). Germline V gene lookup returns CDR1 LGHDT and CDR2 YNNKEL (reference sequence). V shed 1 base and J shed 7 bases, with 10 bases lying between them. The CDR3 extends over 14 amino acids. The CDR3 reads CASSQGGPDGELFF. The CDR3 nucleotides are TGTGCCAGCAGCCAAGGAGGGCCCGACGGGGAGCTGTTTTTT.

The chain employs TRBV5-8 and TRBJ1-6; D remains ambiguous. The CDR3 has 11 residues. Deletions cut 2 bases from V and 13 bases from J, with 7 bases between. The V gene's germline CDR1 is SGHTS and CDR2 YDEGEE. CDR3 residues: CASSFVGPLHF. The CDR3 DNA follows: TGTGCCAGCAGCTTTGTAGGTCCCCTCCACTTT. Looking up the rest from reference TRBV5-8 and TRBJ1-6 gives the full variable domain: EAGVTQSPTHLIKTRGQQATLRCSPISGHTSVYWYQQALGLGLQFLLWYDEGEERNRGNFPPRFSGRQFPNYSSELNVNALELEDSALYLCASSFVGPLHFGNGTRLTVT.